Presented here are 7 T cell receptor beta chains from one specimen sequenced in a study of cytomegalovirus exposure and HLA in healthy donors. The repertoire was sequenced with immunoSEQ multiplex PCR; TCRdb's copy has only in-frame clones and lacks some. The repertoire consists of a few hundred thousand clones, with 75% to 90% occurring once and the leading ten covering roughly 0.75%. The sample comprised PBMCs. The receptors originated from a woman aged 18-29 years in good health and CMV-seronegative.

This sequence joins TRBV30 and TRBJ1-4; D remains ambiguous. The CDR3 is 18 residues long. Germline CDR1 GTSNPN, CDR2 SVGIG (reference sequence). V dropped 0 bases and J dropped 0 bases, with 17 bases sitting between them. CDR3 loop: CAWSVHPPRQTTNEKLFF. In DNA form, the CDR3 reads TGTGCCTGGAGTGTACACCCCCCGCGACAAACAACTAATGAAAAACTGTTTTTT.

The chain employs TRBV11-2 and TRBJ2-7, with TRBD1 identical over 7 bases. Germline lookup yields CDR1 SGHAT and CDR2 FQNNGV. The junction had 5 bases not matched to a gene; V was cut back by 3 bases and J by 3 bases. The CDR3 has 14 residues. The chain's CDR3 is CASSLRRDSYEQYF. CDR3 sequence (DNA): TGTGCCAGCAGCTTGCGTCGGGACAGCTACGAGCAGTACTTC.

The rearrangement uses TRBV27 and TRBJ2-7; tentative D call: TRBD2 (6 bases). Germline lookup yields CDR1 MNHEY and CDR2 SMNVEV (reference sequence). The CDR3 sequence is 16 residues long. Trimming removed 5 bases at V and 0 bases at J, with 17 bases between. CDR3: CASSGTGATRSYEQYF. CDR3 DNA: TGTGCCAGCAGTGGGACTGGGGCTACGCGCTCCTACGAGCAGTACTTC.

The chain has TRBV5-1 and TRBJ1-2; 9 positions agree with TRBD1. Germline V lookup: CDR1 SGHRS, CDR2 YFSETQ. The V gene end was trimmed by 5 bases and the J gene end by 4 bases; junction bases not matched to a gene: 6. The CDR3 consists of 14 residues. The CDR3 DNA reads as TGCGCCAGCAGGGGACAGGGATCAGGCTATGGCTACACCTTC. This codes for CASRGQGSGYGYTF.

The chain joins TRBV30 to TRBJ1-1, with D perhaps matching TRBD1 (5 bases). The CDR3 runs to 14 residues. V shed 2 bases and J shed 2 bases, with 12 bases lying between them. CDR1 is GTSNPN and CDR2 is SVGIG in the germline V gene (reference sequence). The CDR3 protein is CAWSWGSQNTEAFF. In nucleotides, the CDR3 is TGTGCCTGGAGTTGGGGCAGCCAAAACACTGAAGCTTTCTTT.

The CDR3 coding sequence is TGTGCCAGCAGGACAGGGGCCACTGAAGCTTTCTTT. Its translation is CASRTGATEAFF. This chain links TRBV27 with TRBJ1-1, with 8 bases identical to TRBD1. Germline CDR1 is MNHEY and CDR2 is SMNVEV (reference sequence). The CDR3 extends over 12 amino acids. The V gene end was trimmed by 6 bases and the J gene end by 4 bases; junction bases not matched to a gene: 1.

V is TRBV27 and J is TRBJ2-3; 9 nucleotides line up with TRBD2. V lost 6 bases and J lost 6; bases outside the gene matches: 4. There are 13 residues in the CDR3. Germline-derived CDR1 and CDR2 are MNHEY and SMNVEV (reference sequence). CDR3 sequence reads: CASRRGGGDTQYF. The CDR3 coding sequence is TGTGCCAGCAGGCGGGGGGGTGGGGATACGCAGTATTTT.